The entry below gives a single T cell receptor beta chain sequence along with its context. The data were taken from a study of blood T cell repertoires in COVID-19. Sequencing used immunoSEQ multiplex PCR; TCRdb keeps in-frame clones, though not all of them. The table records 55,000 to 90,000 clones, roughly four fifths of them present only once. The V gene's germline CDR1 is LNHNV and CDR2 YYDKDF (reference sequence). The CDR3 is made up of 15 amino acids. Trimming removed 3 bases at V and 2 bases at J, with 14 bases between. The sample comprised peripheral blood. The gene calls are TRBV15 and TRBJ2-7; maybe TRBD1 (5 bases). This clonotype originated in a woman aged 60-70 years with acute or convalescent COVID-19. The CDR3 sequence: CATSRDKGSPYEQYF. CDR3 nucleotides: TGTGCCACCAGCAGGGATAAGGGGTCCCCCTACGAGCAGTACTTC.